Below, one TCR beta chain is given with its context. The data were obtained in a study of T cell changes during pregnancy in multiple sclerosis. Sequencing used immunoSEQ multiplex PCR; TCRdb keeps in-frame clones, though not all of them. The sample consists of 70,000 to 95,000 clones, around 93% of them appearing once. V was pared by 3 bases and J by 1 base, with 6 bases of the junction left unmatched. The CDR3 is 15 residues long. Germline CDR1 reads SGHNT; CDR2 reads YYREEE (reference sequence). The input for sequencing was peripheral blood, taken in the first trimester of pregnancy. The chain couples TRBV5-4 to TRBJ2-5, with 7 bases lining up with TRBD1. This TCR derives from a female donor with multiple sclerosis, enrolled in a pregnancy study. The CDR3 sequence is CASSSTTGTQETQYF. The CDR3, as DNA: TGTGCCAGCAGCTCCACGACAGGGACCCAAGAGACCCAGTACTTC.